This T cell receptor beta chain stems from a study of lymphopenia after photon versus proton radiotherapy. About this clone itself: What it recognizes is unknown.

Libraries were prepared by immunoSEQ multiplex PCR; TCRdb keeps only in-frame clonotypes and omits some of them. The data hold approximately 71,000 clones, with roughly 90% observed a single time. This CDR3 is built from 14 residues. With 6 bases removed from V and 6 bases from J, the gap between germline ends came to 18 bases. The germline V gene has CDR1 MNHEY and CDR2 SVGAGI. Study results and limitations: Survival link was tested only in deceased patients; proton benefit remains a possibility. A bigger post-nadir fall in TCR diversity correlated inversely with survival time in deceased patients. After the lymphocyte nadir, photon-treated repertoires showed oligoclonal expansion, especially of CD8+ Temra cells.

Material: peripheral blood, obtained from a patient treated with photon-based radiotherapy. J is TRBJ2-7 and V is TRBV6-5, with D possibly TRBD2 on 6 matching bases. The sequence was collected from a woman aged 65 to 85 with pancreatic cancer. The CDR3 reads CASSSSPGVAEQYF. DNA for the CDR3: TGTGCCAGCAGCTCTTCTCCGGGGGTTGCCGAGCAGTACTTC.